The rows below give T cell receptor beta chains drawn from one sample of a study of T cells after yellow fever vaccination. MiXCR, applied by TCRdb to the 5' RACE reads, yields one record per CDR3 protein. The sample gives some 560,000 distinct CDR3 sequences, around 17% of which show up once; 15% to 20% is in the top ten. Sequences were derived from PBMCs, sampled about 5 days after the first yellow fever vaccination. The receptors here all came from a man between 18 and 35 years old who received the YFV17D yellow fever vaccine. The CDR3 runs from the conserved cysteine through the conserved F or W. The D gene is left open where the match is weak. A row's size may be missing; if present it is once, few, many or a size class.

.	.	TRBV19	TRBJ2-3	CASRAFTDTQYF	TGTGCCAGTAGGGCCTTCACAGATACGCAGTATTTT
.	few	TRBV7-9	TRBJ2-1	CASSLVTGLNNEQFF	TGTGCCAGCAGCTTAGTGACAGGATTGAACAATGAGCAGTTCTTC
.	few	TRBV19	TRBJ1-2	CASTRKDAANYGYTF	TGTGCCAGTACCCGAAAGGACGCCGCTAACTATGGCTACACCTTC
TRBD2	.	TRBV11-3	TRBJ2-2	CASSWTSGARTGELFF	TGTGCCAGCAGTTGGACTAGCGGGGCGCGGACCGGGGAGCTGTTTTTT
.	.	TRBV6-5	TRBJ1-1	CASSSLRGMNTEAFF	TGTGCCAGCAGTTCTTTAAGGGGCATGAACACTGAAGCTTTCTTT
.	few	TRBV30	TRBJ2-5	CAWRPPTGETQYF	TGTGCCTGGAGGCCCCCGACTGGAGAGACCCAGTACTTC
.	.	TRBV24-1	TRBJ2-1	CATSELGGTVENEQFF	TGTGCCACCAGTGAACTTGGCGGGACAGTTGAGAATGAGCAGTTCTTC
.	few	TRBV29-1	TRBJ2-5	CSVEPRALAAQETQYF	TGCAGCGTTGAACCTCGCGCTCTGGCAGCCCAAGAGACCCAGTACTTC
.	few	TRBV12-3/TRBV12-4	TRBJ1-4	CASSPRTGTNEKLFF	TGTGCCAGCAGTCCACGGACGGGAACTAATGAAAAACTGTTTTTT
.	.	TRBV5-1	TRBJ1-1	CASSFGTALNTEAFF	TGCGCCAGCAGCTTCGGAACAGCCTTGAACACTGAAGCTTTCTTT
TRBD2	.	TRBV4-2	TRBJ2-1	CASSQESSGGAGSEQFF	TGTGCCAGCAGCCAAGAGTCTAGCGGGGGGGCGGGAAGCGAGCAGTTCTTC
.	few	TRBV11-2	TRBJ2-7	CASSPRGNEQYF	TGTGCCAGCAGCCCCCGGGGCAACGAGCAGTACTTC
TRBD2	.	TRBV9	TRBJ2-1	CASSDALAGGLLDEQFF	TGTGCCAGCAGCGACGCGCTAGCGGGGGGTCTTTTGGATGAGCAGTTCTTC
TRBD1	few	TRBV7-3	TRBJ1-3	CASSSSAGGSGNTIYF	TGTGCCAGCAGCTCCTCGGCAGGGGGCTCTGGAAACACCATATATTTT
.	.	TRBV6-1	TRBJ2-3	CASKMGHPDTQYF	TGTGCCAGCAAAATGGGGCACCCAGATACGCAGTATTTT
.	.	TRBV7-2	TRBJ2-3	CASSQRSDTQYF	TGTGCCAGCAGCCAACGTTCGGATACGCAGTATTTT
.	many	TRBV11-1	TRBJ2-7	CASSLKFGAYEQYF	TGTGCCAGCAGCTTAAAATTTGGGGCCTACGAGCAGTACTTC
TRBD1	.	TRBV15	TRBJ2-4	CATSRDLPGQGTF	TGTGCCACCAGCAGAGATCTTCCGGGACAGGGTACCTTC
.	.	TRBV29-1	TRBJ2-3	CSVTGTDTDTQYF	TGCAGCGTTACCGGGACGGATACAGATACGCAGTATTTT
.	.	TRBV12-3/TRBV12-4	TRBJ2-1	CASNNSPNNEQFF	TGTGCCAGCAACAACAGCCCGAACAATGAGCAGTTCTTC
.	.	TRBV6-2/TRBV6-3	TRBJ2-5	CASSAPAGETQYF	TGTGCCAGCAGTGCCCCCGCTGGAGAGACCCAGTACTTC
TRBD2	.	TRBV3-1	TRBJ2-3	CASSLAGGPRDTQYF	TGTGCCAGCAGCCTAGCGGGGGGGCCGCGAGATACGCAGTATTTT
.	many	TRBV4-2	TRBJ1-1	CASSQDLGHWNTEAFF	TGTGCCAGCAGCCAAGATTTGGGACACTGGAACACTGAAGCTTTCTTT
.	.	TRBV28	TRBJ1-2	CASSSGYHYGYTF	TGTGCCAGCAGTTCGGGGTACCACTATGGCTACACCTTC
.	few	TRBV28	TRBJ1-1	CASNSGLYNTEAFF	TGTGCCAGCAACTCGGGACTTTACAACACTGAAGCTTTCTTT
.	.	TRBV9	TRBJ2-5	CASSVVGGGRETQYF	TGTGCCAGCAGCGTAGTCGGCGGTGGGCGAGAGACCCAGTACTTC
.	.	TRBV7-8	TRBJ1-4	CASSLGDHFNEKLFF	TGTGCCAGCAGCTTGGGGGACCATTTTAATGAAAAGCTGTTTTTT
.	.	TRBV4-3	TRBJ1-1	CASSQVTPNTEAFF	TGCGCCAGCAGCCAAGTAACCCCGAACACTGAAGCTTTCTTT
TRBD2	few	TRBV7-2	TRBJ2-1	CASSTRGGYNEQFF	TGTGCCAGCAGCACCCGGGGGGGTTACAATGAGCAGTTCTTC
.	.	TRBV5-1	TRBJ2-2	CASSPSASSGELFF	TGCGCCAGCAGCCCCTCGGCTTCGTCTGGGGAGCTGTTTTTT
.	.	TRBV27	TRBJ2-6	CASSLSPLKVTGANVLTF	TGTGCCAGCAGTTTAAGCCCCCTGAAGGTGACTGGGGCCAACGTCCTGACTTTC
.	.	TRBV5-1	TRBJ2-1	CASSLDRPYNEQFF	TGCGCCAGCAGCTTGGACAGACCCTACAATGAGCAGTTCTTC
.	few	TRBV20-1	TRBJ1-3	CSAKTGSFSGNTIYF	TGCAGTGCTAAGACCGGGTCTTTCTCTGGAAACACCATATATTTT
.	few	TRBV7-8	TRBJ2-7	CASSQDKSYEQYF	TGTGCCAGCAGCCAGGACAAGTCCTACGAGCAGTACTTC
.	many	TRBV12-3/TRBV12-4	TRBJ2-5	CASSEIRASETQYF	TGTGCCAGCAGTGAAATTCGGGCCTCGGAGACCCAGTACTTC
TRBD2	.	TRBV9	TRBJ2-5	CASSSRGGPETQYF	TGTGCCAGCAGTTCGCGGGGGGGCCCTGAGACCCAGTACTTC
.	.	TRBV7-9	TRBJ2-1	CASSFFRAEQFF	TGTGCCAGCAGCTTTTTCCGTGCTGAGCAGTTCTTC
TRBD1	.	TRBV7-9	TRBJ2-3	CASSPPDRADSDTQYF	TGTGCCAGCAGCCCCCCGGACAGGGCGGACTCAGATACGCAGTATTTT
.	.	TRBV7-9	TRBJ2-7	CASSPPRIYEQYF	TGTGCCAGCAGTCCCCCCCGAATCTACGAGCAGTACTTC
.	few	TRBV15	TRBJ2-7	CATSRVAGTGYEQYF	TGTGCCACCAGCAGAGTCGCAGGGACCGGCTACGAGCAGTACTTC
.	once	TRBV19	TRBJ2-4	CASSTGTLAKNIQYF	TGTGCCAGTAGTACCGGGACTTTAGCCAAAAACATTCAGTACTTC
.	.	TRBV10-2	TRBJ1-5	CAVRTGDQPQHF	TGCGCCGTTCGGACCGGGGATCAGCCCCAGCATTTT
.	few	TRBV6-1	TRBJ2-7	CASSGGTVDSYEQYF	TGTGCCAGCAGTGGCGGGACGGTAGACTCCTACGAGCAGTACTTC
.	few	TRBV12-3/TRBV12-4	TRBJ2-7	CASSLLLWGHDEQYF	TGTGCCAGCAGTCTCCTTTTGTGGGGACACGACGAGCAGTACTTC
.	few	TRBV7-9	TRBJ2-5	CASTILAGRQETQYF	TGTGCCAGCACCATCCTGGCAGGGCGACAGGAGACCCAGTACTTC
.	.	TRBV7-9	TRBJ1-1	CASSRGAGSTEAFF	TGTGCCAGCAGCAGGGGGGCGGGGAGTACTGAAGCTTTCTTT
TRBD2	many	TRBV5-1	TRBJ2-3	CASSLLAGGSTDTQYF	TGTGCCAGCAGCTTGCTAGCGGGGGGGAGCACAGATACGCAGTATTTT
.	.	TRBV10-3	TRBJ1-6	CAIRAGTSLSSYNSPLHF	TGTGCCATCAGAGCCGGGACATCACTCAGCTCCTATAATTCACCCCTCCACTTT
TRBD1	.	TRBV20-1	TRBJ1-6	CSARDNTGTVFSPLHF	TGCAGTGCTAGAGACAATACCGGGACAGTTTTTTCACCCCTCCACTTT
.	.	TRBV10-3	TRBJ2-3	CAISTGRSTDTQYF	TGTGCCATCAGTACAGGGCGGAGCACAGATACGCAGTATTTT